This note documents a single TCR beta chain sequence. The entry originates in a study of T cell changes during pregnancy in multiple sclerosis. V lost 0 bases and J 6 bases, leaving 3 bases between the germline ends. The germline V gene encodes CDR1 MNHEY and CDR2 SVGAGI. This CDR3 comprises 11 residues. Assay used: immunoSEQ multiplex PCR; TCRdb lists only in-frame clones, some missing. The sample contains around 100,000 clones, approximately 93% of which appear only once. The origin of this receptor is a female donor with multiple sclerosis, enrolled in a pregnancy study. This chain uses TRBV6-5 with TRBJ2-7, with D unclear. The specimen comprised peripheral blood, sampled after pregnancy. The CDR3 DNA follows: TGTGCCAGCAGTTACTCGGCCGAGCAGTACTTC. It specifies CASSYSAEQYF.